This T cell receptor beta chain was observed in a study of CD8 T cells in Susac syndrome. The wider study: Patients with Susac syndrome were therapy-naive, taking corticosteroids, with some also receiving intravenous immunoglobulin, or taking intravenous immunoglobulin alone at the time their blood was drawn.

With random hexamers, reverse transcription was performed on about 0.5 to 1 ug of RNA. TCRdb used MiXCR to reprocess the immunoSEQ multiplex PCR reads, holding one entry per CDR3 protein. Here the sample spans 140,000 to 150,000 distinct CDR3 sequences, roughly 95% being singletons. Overall study findings and caveats: CD4+ T cell repertoires in Susac syndrome lacked clonal expansion.

CDR3 length: 15 amino acids. Germline V gene data show CDR1 as DFQATT and CDR2 as SNEGSKA (reference sequence). V lost 2 bases, J lost 4 bases, and 15 bases lay in between. Note on this clonotype: Its specificity is not known.

TCR beta sequences were obtained from blood CD8+ and CD4+ T cells. This chain uses TRBV20-1 with TRBJ2-1; D unclear. This clonotype was obtained from a human donor with Susac syndrome. Sequenced material: CD4+ T cells from PBMCs. The CDR3 DNA reads as TGCAGTGCTAGAAGGCCCCGGACCCTATACAATGAGCAGTTCTTC. Translation gives CSARRPRTLYNEQFF.